This T cell receptor beta chain stems from a study of cytomegalovirus exposure and HLA in healthy donors. The CDR3 consists of 14 residues. Germline V CDR1 and CDR2: SGHAT, FQNNGV. V was clipped by 6 bases and J by 5 bases, with 16 bases between them. Sequencing was performed with immunoSEQ multiplex PCR; in TCRdb, only in-frame clones are kept and a portion is missing. The sample includes 300,000 to 400,000 clones, roughly 88% seen only once; the top ten take around 0.96%. J is TRBJ1-1 and V is TRBV11-2, with D possibly being TRBD1 (5 bases). The TCR sequence derives from a man aged 25-45 years in good health and CMV-seronegative. Material for sequencing was PBMCs. For the CDR3, the DNA is TGTGCCAGCAGTTTCACTGGGGGGTCGACTGAAGCTTTCTTT. Translating gives CASSFTGGSTEAFF.